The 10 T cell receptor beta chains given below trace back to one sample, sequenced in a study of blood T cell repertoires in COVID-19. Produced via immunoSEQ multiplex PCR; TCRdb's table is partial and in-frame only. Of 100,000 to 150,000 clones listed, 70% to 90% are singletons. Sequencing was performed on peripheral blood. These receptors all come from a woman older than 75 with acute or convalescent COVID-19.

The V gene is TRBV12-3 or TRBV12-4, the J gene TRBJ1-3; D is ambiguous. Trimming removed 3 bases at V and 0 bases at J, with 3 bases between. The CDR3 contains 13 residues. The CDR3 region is CASSFLSGNTIYF. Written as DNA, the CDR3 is TGTGCCAGCAGTTTCCTCTCTGGAAACACCATATATTTT.

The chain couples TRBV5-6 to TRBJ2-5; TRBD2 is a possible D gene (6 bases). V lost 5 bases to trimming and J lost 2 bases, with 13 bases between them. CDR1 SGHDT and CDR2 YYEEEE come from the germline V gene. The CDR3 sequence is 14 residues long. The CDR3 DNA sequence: TGTGCCAGCAGTCCCGACGGGGGACAAGAGACCCAGTACTTC. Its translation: CASSPDGGQETQYF.

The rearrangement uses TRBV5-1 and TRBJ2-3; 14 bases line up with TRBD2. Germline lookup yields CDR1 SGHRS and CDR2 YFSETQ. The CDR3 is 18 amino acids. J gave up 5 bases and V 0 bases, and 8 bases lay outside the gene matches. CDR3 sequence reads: CASSLDGTSGGQGDTQYF. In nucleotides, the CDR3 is TGCGCCAGCAGCTTGGACGGGACTAGCGGGGGCCAGGGAGATACGCAGTATTTT. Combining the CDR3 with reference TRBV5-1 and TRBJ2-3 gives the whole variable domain KAGVTQTPRYLIKTRGQQVTLSCSPISGHRSVSWYQQTPGQGLQFLFEYFSETQRNKGNFPGRFSGRQFSNSRSEMNVSTLELGDSALYLCASSLDGTSGGQGDTQYFGPGTRLTVL.

The CDR3 is CASSASSGNEQFF. CDR3 sequence (DNA): TGTGCCAGCAGCGCCTCTAGCGGGAATGAGCAGTTCTTC. The chain recombines TRBV9 with TRBJ2-1; 8 bases line up with TRBD2. The CDR3 runs 13 residues. The germline CDR1 and CDR2 sequences are SGDLS and YYNGEE. V gave up 3 bases and J gave up 7 bases; unmatched junction bases: 3.

CDR3 nucleotide sequence: TGTGCCACCAGCAGAGATCCGAGGGTCTCTGGGGCCAACGTCCTGACTTTC. It translates to CATSRDPRVSGANVLTF. The chain employs TRBV15 and TRBJ2-6, with a possible D match to TRBD2 (5 bases). The CDR3 spans 17 residues. Germline CDR1 is LNHNV and CDR2 is YYDKDF (reference sequence). The V gene lost 0 bases and the J gene lost 0 bases, with 9 bases spanning the gap. Full variable domain (missing parts from reference TRBV15 and TRBJ2-6): DAMVIQNPRYQVTQFGKPVTLSCSQTLNHNVMYWYQQKSSQAPKLLFHYYDKDFNNEADTPDNFQSRRPNTSFCFLDIRSPGLGDTAMYLCATSRDPRVSGANVLTFGAGSRLTVL.

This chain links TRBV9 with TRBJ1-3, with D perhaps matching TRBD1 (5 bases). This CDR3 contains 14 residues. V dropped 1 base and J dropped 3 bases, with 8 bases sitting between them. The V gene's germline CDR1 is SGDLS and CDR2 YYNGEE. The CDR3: CASSVQGYGNTIYF. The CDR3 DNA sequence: TGTGCCAGCAGCGTACAGGGATATGGAAACACCATATATTTT.

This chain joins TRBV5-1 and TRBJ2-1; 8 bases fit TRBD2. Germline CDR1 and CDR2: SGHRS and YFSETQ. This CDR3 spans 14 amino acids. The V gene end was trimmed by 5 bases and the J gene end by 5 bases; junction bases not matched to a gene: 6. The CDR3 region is CASSGGSGNNEQFF. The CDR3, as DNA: TGCGCCAGCAGTGGGGGTAGCGGGAACAATGAGCAGTTCTTC.

Here the CDR3 reads CASSLAGSGEKLFF. In DNA form, the CDR3 reads TGCGCCAGCAGCTTGGCGGGATCGGGGGAAAAACTGTTTTTT. The chain links TRBV5-1 to TRBJ1-4; D not resolved. The V gene lost 0 bases and the J gene lost 8 bases, with 11 bases spanning the gap. Germline V gives CDR1 SGHRS, CDR2 YFSETQ. This CDR3 comprises 14 residues.

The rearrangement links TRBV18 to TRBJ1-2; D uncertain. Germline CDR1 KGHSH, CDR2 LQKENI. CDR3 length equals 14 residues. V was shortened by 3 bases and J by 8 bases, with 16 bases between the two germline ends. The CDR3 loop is CASSPLGGMEGYTF. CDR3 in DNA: TGTGCCAGCTCACCTCTCGGCGGGATGGAGGGCTACACCTTC.

The CDR3 nucleotides read TGCGCCAGCAGCCAAGAAGTACAGGGGGGCGATACGCAGTATTTT. Translation gives CASSQEVQGGDTQYF. The rearrangement uses TRBV4-3 and TRBJ2-3; 8 nucleotides align to TRBD1. The ends lost 0 bases at V and 6 bases at J; junction bases unmatched: 5. CDR3 size: 15 residues. CDR1 is LGHNA, CDR2 YSLEER, per germline.